This TCR beta chain was profiled in a study of blood T cells in healthy people across ages. Study-level results: Estimates of diversity drawn from one million T cells were considered underestimates. PBMCs left unsorted prevented a conclusive naive versus antigen-experienced comparison. Age showed a roughly linear inverse relationship with TCR beta diversity per million T cells.

Germline V CDR1 and CDR2: GTSNPN, SVGIG (reference sequence). The CDR3 spans 14 residues. V shed 1 base, J shed 4 bases, and the junction held 5 bases outside the gene matches. Primed by a sample-barcoded 5' primer and a J-beta primer mix, a second PCR proceeded for roughly 7 to 12 cycles. Each cDNA molecule was tagged by a template-switch adaptor with 12 random nucleotides. TCRdb called the 5' RACE reads again in MiXCR, with one record for every CDR3 protein. The sample lists around 870,000 distinct CDR3 sequences, less than 35% seen once, with around a sixth in the top ten. This clonotype turned up a few times. What it recognizes is unknown.

The sequence was obtained from an elderly woman in good health. The genes are TRBV30 and TRBJ1-2; TRBD1 matches 8 bases. Sequenced material: blood. As DNA, the CDR3 is TGTGCCTGGAGTGACTGGACAGGGATCTATGGCTACACCTTC. It is translated as CAWSDWTGIYGYTF.